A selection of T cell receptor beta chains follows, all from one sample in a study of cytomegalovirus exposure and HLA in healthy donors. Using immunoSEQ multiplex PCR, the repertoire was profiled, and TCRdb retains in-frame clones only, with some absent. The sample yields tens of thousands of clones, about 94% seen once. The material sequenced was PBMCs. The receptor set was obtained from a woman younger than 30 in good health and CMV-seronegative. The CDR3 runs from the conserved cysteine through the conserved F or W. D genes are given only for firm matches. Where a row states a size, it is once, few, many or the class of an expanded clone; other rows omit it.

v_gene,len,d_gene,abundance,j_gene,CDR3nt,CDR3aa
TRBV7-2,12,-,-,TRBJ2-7,TGTGCCAGCAGCTTAGTTCCTTACGAGCAGTACTTC,CASSLVPYEQYF
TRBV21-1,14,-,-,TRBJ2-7,TGTGCCAGCAACACCGGGACTGGAAGTTACGAGCAGTACTTC,CASNTGTGSYEQYF
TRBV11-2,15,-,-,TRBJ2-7,TGTGCCAGCAGCCTTCACCGGACAGAAAACTACGAGCAGTACTTC,CASSLHRTENYEQYF
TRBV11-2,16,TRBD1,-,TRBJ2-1,TGTGCCAGCAGGTTAATCAGGGGGAGCCCCTACAATGAGCAGTTCTTC,CASRLIRGSPYNEQFF
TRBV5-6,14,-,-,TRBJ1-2,TGTGCCAGCATCTATGGACAGATTAACTATGGCTACACCTTC,CASIYGQINYGYTF
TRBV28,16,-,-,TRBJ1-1,TGTGCCAGCAGTGGGGGCGGGGGCTCCTGGAACACTGAAGCTTTCTTT,CASSGGGGSWNTEAFF
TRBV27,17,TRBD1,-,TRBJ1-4,TGTGCCAGCAGTTTAAGCTGGGGGGGGACAGGAAATGAAAAACTGTTTTTT,CASSLSWGGTGNEKLFF
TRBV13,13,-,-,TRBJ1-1,TGTGCCAGCAGCTCCCACATGAACACTGAAGCTTTCTTT,CASSSHMNTEAFF
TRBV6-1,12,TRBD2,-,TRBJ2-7,TGTGCCAGCACCTTAGCGGGAAACGAGCAGTACTTC,CASTLAGNEQYF
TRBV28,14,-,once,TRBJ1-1,TGTGCCAGCAGCCCACCCGGCGGGGACACTGAAGCTTTCTTT,CASSPPGGDTEAFF
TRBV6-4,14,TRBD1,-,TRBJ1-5,TGTGCCAGCAGTGAAGGGGACAGTAATCAGCCCCAGCATTTT,CASSEGDSNQPQHF
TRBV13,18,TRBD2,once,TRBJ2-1,TGTGCCAGCAGCTCGGGGACTAGCGGGGGACTCTCCTACAATGAGCAGTTCTTC,CASSSGTSGGLSYNEQFF
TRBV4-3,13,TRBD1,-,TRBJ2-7,TGCGCCAGCAGCCAAGGGGGGACAGACGAGCAGTACTTC,CASSQGGTDEQYF
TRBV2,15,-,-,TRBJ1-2,TGTGCCAGCAGTGAACCCAAGGGGAGGGCGAACGGCTACACCTTC,CASSEPKGRANGYTF
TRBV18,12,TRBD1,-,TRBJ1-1,TGTGCCAGCACGCTACAGGGGCCCGGAACTTTCTTT,CASTLQGPGTFF
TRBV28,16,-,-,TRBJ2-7,TGTGCCAGCCTCCAAGCCGGGACAAGGCTCGGCGACGAGCAGTACTTC,CASLQAGTRLGDEQYF
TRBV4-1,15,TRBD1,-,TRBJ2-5,TGCGCCAGCAGCCGCGCCGGGACAGGACAAGAGACCCAGTACTTC,CASSRAGTGQETQYF
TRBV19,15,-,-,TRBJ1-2,TGTGCCAGTAGTTACTACGACAGACCCATCTATGGCTACACCTTC,CASSYYDRPIYGYTF
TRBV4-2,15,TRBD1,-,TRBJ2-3,TGTGCCAGCAGCCAAGATGGACAGGGGACAGATACGCAGTATTTT,CASSQDGQGTDTQYF
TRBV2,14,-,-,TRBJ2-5,TGTGCCAGCAGTGTGTACAGGGTCCAAGAGACCCAGTACTTC,CASSVYRVQETQYF
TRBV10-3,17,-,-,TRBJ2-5,TGTGCCATCAGTGACCAGAAAAGGACTGTCGCACTAGGGACCCAGTACTTC,CAISDQKRTVALGTQYF
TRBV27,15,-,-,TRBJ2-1,TGTGCCAGCAGTGTAGGGACTTACTCCTACAATGAGCAGTTCTTC,CASSVGTYSYNEQFF
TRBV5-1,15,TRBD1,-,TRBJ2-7,TGCGCCAGCAGCTTGGTCCCGGGACAGACTTACGAGCAGTACTTC,CASSLVPGQTYEQYF
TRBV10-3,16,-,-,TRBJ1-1,TGTGCCATCAGTGAGTCGACTCAGGGGAAGAGGACTGAAGCTTTCTTT,CAISESTQGKRTEAFF
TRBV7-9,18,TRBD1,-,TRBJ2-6,TGTGCCAGCAGCTTGGACAGGGCGACCCTCTCTGGGGCCAACGTCCTGACTTTC,CASSLDRATLSGANVLTF
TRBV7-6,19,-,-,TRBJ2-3,TGTGCCAGCAGCATGCGGGTGGGGCAGGCCGGGGGACTCACAGATACGCAGTATTTT,CASSMRVGQAGGLTDTQYF
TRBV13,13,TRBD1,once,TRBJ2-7,TGTGCCAGCAGCCAGGGGGATGCTGGAGAGCAGTACTTC,CASSQGDAGEQYF
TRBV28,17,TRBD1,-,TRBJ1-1,TGTGCCAGCAGTTTATCCCACAGGGGGAGTTATAACACTGAAGCTTTCTTT,CASSLSHRGSYNTEAFF
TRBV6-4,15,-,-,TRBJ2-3,TGTGCCAGCAGTGACTCTCCAGGTAGCACAGATACGCAGTATTTT,CASSDSPGSTDTQYF
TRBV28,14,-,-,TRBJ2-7,TGTGCCAGCAGTCCTCGCGATGTCAGACATCTCCAGTACTTC,CASSPRDVRHLQYF
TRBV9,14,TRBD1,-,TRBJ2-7,TGTGCCAGCAGCCCACGGACAGGGCGATACGAGCAGTACTTC,CASSPRTGRYEQYF
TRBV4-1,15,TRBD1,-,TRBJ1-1,TGCGCCAGCAGCCCCTCCCACAGGGGGAACACTGAAGCTTTCTTT,CASSPSHRGNTEAFF
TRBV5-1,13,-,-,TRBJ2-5,TGCGCCAGCAGCCAAGACAATTCCGAGACCCAGTACTTC,CASSQDNSETQYF